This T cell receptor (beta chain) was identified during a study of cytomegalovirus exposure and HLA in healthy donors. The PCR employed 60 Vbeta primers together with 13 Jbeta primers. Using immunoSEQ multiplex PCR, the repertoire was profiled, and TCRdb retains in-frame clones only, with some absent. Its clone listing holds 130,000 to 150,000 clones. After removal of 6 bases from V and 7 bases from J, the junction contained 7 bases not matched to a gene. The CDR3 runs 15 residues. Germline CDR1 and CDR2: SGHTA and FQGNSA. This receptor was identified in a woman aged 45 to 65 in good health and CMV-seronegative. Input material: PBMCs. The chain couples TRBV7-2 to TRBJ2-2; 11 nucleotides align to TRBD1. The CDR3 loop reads CASRGGQGVNGELFF. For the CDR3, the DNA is TGTGCCAGCAGGGGGGGACAGGGGGTTAACGGGGAGCTGTTTTTT.